Listed below are T cell receptor beta chains from one sample, sequenced in a study of blood T cells in healthy people across ages. One entry per CDR3 protein results from TCRdb running MiXCR on the 5' RACE reads. The sample yields about 1,800,000 distinct CDR3 sequences, 28% seen once. The source material was blood. The origin of the receptors is a woman in her 30s in good health. Each CDR3 is given with its conserved first and last residue. D genes are given only for firm matches. Not all rows give a size; the values are once, few, many and, for expanded clones, a class.

J gene: TRBJ2-4
D gene: .
clone size: .
V gene: TRBV14
CDR3 protein: CASSQDVQKQYF
CDR3 DNA: TGTGCCAGCAGCCAAGATGTTCAGAAGCAGTACTTC

J gene: TRBJ2-1
D gene: .
clone size: few
V gene: TRBV24-1
CDR3 protein: CATRESWGGNEQFF
CDR3 DNA: TGTGCCACCAGGGAGTCCTGGGGAGGCAATGAGCAGTTCTTC

J gene: TRBJ1-2
D gene: TRBD1
clone size: .
V gene: TRBV30
CDR3 protein: CAWTRTGGFLGGYTF
CDR3 DNA: TGTGCCTGGACCCGGACAGGGGGCTTTTTAGGTGGCTACACCTTC

J gene: TRBJ1-2
D gene: .
clone size: few
V gene: TRBV5-1
CDR3 protein: CASSLDEGTQPNGYTF
CDR3 DNA: TGCGCCAGCAGCTTGGACGAGGGGACGCAGCCCAATGGCTACACCTTC

J gene: TRBJ1-2
D gene: TRBD1
clone size: few
V gene: TRBV6-6
CDR3 protein: CASSFAGTESANYGYTF
CDR3 DNA: TGTGCCAGCAGTTTTGCCGGGACAGAATCCGCTAACTATGGCTACACCTTC

J gene: TRBJ1-1
D gene: .
clone size: few
V gene: TRBV15
CDR3 protein: CATRPDRGSTEAFF
CDR3 DNA: TGTGCCACCAGGCCAGATAGGGGATCCACTGAAGCTTTCTTT

J gene: TRBJ2-1
D gene: .
clone size: few
V gene: TRBV5-1
CDR3 protein: CASSTQGESEQFF
CDR3 DNA: TGCGCCAGCAGCACACAGGGCGAGAGTGAGCAGTTCTTC

J gene: TRBJ1-4
D gene: .
clone size: .
V gene: TRBV7-9
CDR3 protein: CASSFWEAEGNEKLFF
CDR3 DNA: TGTGCCAGCAGCTTTTGGGAGGCGGAGGGTAATGAAAAACTGTTTTTT

J gene: TRBJ2-5
D gene: TRBD2
clone size: .
V gene: TRBV7-2
CDR3 protein: CASSLGGASGRRETQYF
CDR3 DNA: TGTGCCAGCAGCTTAGGGGGGGCTAGCGGGAGAAGGGAGACCCAGTACTTC

J gene: TRBJ2-7
D gene: .
clone size: many
V gene: TRBV20-1
CDR3 protein: CSAEDGTGSYEQYF
CDR3 DNA: TGCAGTGCCGAGGACGGGACCGGTTCGTACGAGCAGTACTTC

J gene: TRBJ2-2
D gene: .
clone size: .
V gene: TRBV29-1
CDR3 protein: CSVYREIDTGELFF
CDR3 DNA: TGCAGCGTTTACAGGGAGATCGACACCGGGGAGCTGTTTTTT

J gene: TRBJ2-1
D gene: .
clone size: many
V gene: TRBV7-2
CDR3 protein: CASSPTWDEQFF
CDR3 DNA: TGTGCCAGCAGCCCAACGTGGGATGAGCAGTTCTTC

J gene: TRBJ1-2
D gene: .
clone size: many
V gene: TRBV5-5
CDR3 protein: CASSRGVYGYTF
CDR3 DNA: TGTGCCAGCAGTCGAGGGGTCTATGGCTACACCTTC

J gene: TRBJ2-2
D gene: TRBD1
clone size: .
V gene: TRBV14
CDR3 protein: CASSQGGQGFGTGELFF
CDR3 DNA: TGTGCCAGCAGCCAAGGGGGACAGGGATTCGGAACCGGGGAGCTGTTTTTT

J gene: TRBJ2-1
D gene: TRBD2
clone size: many
V gene: TRBV10-3
CDR3 protein: CAISEGGRAANEQFF
CDR3 DNA: TGTGCCATCAGTGAGGGCGGGAGGGCCGCCAATGAGCAGTTCTTC

J gene: TRBJ1-1
D gene: .
clone size: .
V gene: TRBV6-6
CDR3 protein: CASSCLGTTEAFF
CDR3 DNA: TGTGCCAGCAGTTGCCTAGGGACCACTGAAGCTTTCTTT

J gene: TRBJ2-5
D gene: .
clone size: .
V gene: TRBV7-2
CDR3 protein: CASSLVGSQGTQYF
CDR3 DNA: TGTGCCAGCAGCTTAGTGGGCAGCCAAGGGACCCAGTACTTC

J gene: TRBJ2-2
D gene: .
clone size: .
V gene: TRBV9
CDR3 protein: CASSARDLPNTGELFF
CDR3 DNA: TGTGCCAGCAGCGCACGGGACCTTCCGAACACCGGGGAGCTGTTTTTT

J gene: TRBJ2-1
D gene: TRBD1
clone size: .
V gene: TRBV12-3/TRBV12-4
CDR3 protein: CASSLLGQGASEQFF
CDR3 DNA: TGTGCCAGCAGTTTATTAGGACAGGGGGCATCGGAGCAGTTCTTC

J gene: TRBJ1-1
D gene: .
clone size: .
V gene: TRBV20-1
CDR3 protein: CSAREGGRRTEAFF
CDR3 DNA: TGCAGTGCTAGAGAGGGTGGGAGGCGGACTGAAGCTTTCTTT

J gene: TRBJ2-7
D gene: .
clone size: .
V gene: TRBV29-1
CDR3 protein: CSVAPDPPYEQYF
CDR3 DNA: TGCAGCGTTGCCCCGGACCCTCCCTACGAGCAGTACTTC

J gene: TRBJ1-1
D gene: .
clone size: few
V gene: TRBV15
CDR3 protein: CATSTLQESEAFF
CDR3 DNA: TGTGCCACCAGCACTCTTCAGGAGAGTGAAGCTTTCTTT

J gene: TRBJ1-1
D gene: .
clone size: .
V gene: TRBV25-1
CDR3 protein: CASSEGRWQTKAFF
CDR3 DNA: TGTGCCAGCAGTGAAGGGCGGTGGCAGACCAAAGCTTTCTTT

J gene: TRBJ2-7
D gene: TRBD2
clone size: few
V gene: TRBV6-5
CDR3 protein: CASSFGLAAYYEQYF
CDR3 DNA: TGTGCCAGCAGTTTCGGACTAGCGGCTTACTACGAGCAGTACTTC

J gene: TRBJ1-5
D gene: .
clone size: many
V gene: TRBV12-3/TRBV12-4
CDR3 protein: CASSPGRNNQPQHF
CDR3 DNA: TGTGCCAGCAGTCCCGGTCGGAACAATCAGCCCCAGCATTTT

J gene: TRBJ2-7
D gene: TRBD1
clone size: .
V gene: TRBV5-1
CDR3 protein: CASSARDREGELYF
CDR3 DNA: TGCGCCAGCAGCGCCCGGGACAGGGAAGGCGAGCTGTACTTC

J gene: TRBJ2-7
D gene: .
clone size: few
V gene: TRBV27
CDR3 protein: CASSPTRTVYEQYF
CDR3 DNA: TGTGCCAGCAGCCCGACGAGAACAGTCTACGAGCAGTACTTC

J gene: TRBJ2-1
D gene: .
clone size: few
V gene: TRBV5-1
CDR3 protein: CASSFGGGRQEQFF
CDR3 DNA: TGCGCCAGCAGCTTTGGAGGTGGCAGGCAGGAGCAGTTCTTC

J gene: TRBJ1-5
D gene: .
clone size: .
V gene: TRBV5-6
CDR3 protein: CASSWGTLPRHF
CDR3 DNA: TGTGCCAGCAGCTGGGGGACTTTACCCCGGCATTTT

J gene: TRBJ2-7
D gene: .
clone size: .
V gene: TRBV3-1
CDR3 protein: CASSLGSEYEQYF
CDR3 DNA: TGTGCCAGCAGCCTTGGATCGGAATACGAGCAGTACTTC

J gene: TRBJ1-1
D gene: .
clone size: .
V gene: TRBV5-1
CDR3 protein: CASSFTARGAGATEAFF
CDR3 DNA: TGTGCCAGCAGCTTCACTGCGCGTGGGGCCGGGGCGACTGAAGCTTTCTTT

J gene: TRBJ2-1
D gene: .
clone size: .
V gene: TRBV7-3
CDR3 protein: CAGSLIGVGNNEQFF
CDR3 DNA: TGTGCCGGCAGCTTAATTGGCGTCGGGAACAATGAGCAGTTCTTC

J gene: TRBJ1-5
D gene: .
clone size: few
V gene: TRBV20-1
CDR3 protein: CSARDWMKGDQPQHF
CDR3 DNA: TGCAGTGCTAGAGATTGGATGAAGGGGGATCAGCCCCAGCATTTT

J gene: TRBJ2-5
D gene: TRBD2
clone size: few
V gene: TRBV10-3
CDR3 protein: CAISESSSGGETQYF
CDR3 DNA: TGTGCCATCAGTGAGTCCTCTAGCGGGGGAGAGACCCAGTACTTC

J gene: TRBJ2-1
D gene: TRBD2
clone size: .
V gene: TRBV5-1
CDR3 protein: CASSLRGGGAHLNEQFF
CDR3 DNA: TGCGCCAGCAGCTTGAGGGGCGGGGGGGCCCATCTCAATGAGCAGTTCTTC

J gene: TRBJ2-1
D gene: TRBD2
clone size: few
V gene: TRBV12-5
CDR3 protein: CASGSKRGHYNEQFF
CDR3 DNA: TGTGCTAGTGGGAGCAAGCGGGGGCACTACAATGAGCAGTTCTTC

J gene: TRBJ2-3
D gene: .
clone size: .
V gene: TRBV5-1
CDR3 protein: CASSLDRGGTDPQYF
CDR3 DNA: TGCGCCAGCAGCTTGGACAGGGGAGGCACAGATCCGCAGTATTTT

J gene: TRBJ2-1
D gene: .
clone size: few
V gene: TRBV4-3
CDR3 protein: CASSQDLLRGEYNGQFF
CDR3 DNA: TGCGCCAGCAGCCAAGATCTATTGCGCGGGGAGTACAATGGACAGTTCTTC

J gene: TRBJ2-3
D gene: .
clone size: .
V gene: TRBV28
CDR3 protein: CASSSSPGTSTDTQYF
CDR3 DNA: TGTGCCAGCAGTTCCAGTCCCGGGACTAGCACAGATACGCAGTATTTT